Below, 30 T cell receptor beta chains from the same sample are listed, as sequenced in a study of T-cell reconstitution after alpha-beta-depleted transplantation in children. Molecular barcoding with unique molecular identifiers was used for the TCRbeta library. MiXCR was run by TCRdb on the PCR reads, yielding one entry per CDR3 protein. This table holds roughly 100,000 distinct CDR3 sequences, around 6.1% found once. Sequences were derived from PBMCs, mostly from graft donor cells, sampled 60 days after TCRalphabeta/CD19-depleted stem cell transplant. Receptors were obtained from a female patient aged 2-15 years who had a stem cell transplant for Fanconi anemia, so the T cells may come from the graft donor.

There are a few counts of this clonotype. The chain links TRBV20-1 to TRBJ2-5; D gene unclear. This CDR3 is built from 16 residues. V was pared by 3 bases and J by 0 bases, with 17 bases between. Looked up from germline, CDR1 is DFQATT and CDR2 is SNEGSKA (reference sequence). The CDR3 loop reads CSASETPTSHQETQYF. CDR3 bases: TGCAGTGCTAGCGAGACACCTACAAGCCACCAAGAGACCCAGTACTTC.

This clonotype was detected many times. The chain employs TRBV6-5 and TRBJ2-5; D is perhaps TRBD2 (5 bases). This CDR3 spans 14 amino acids. V shed 0 bases and J shed 5 bases, with 10 bases lying between them. Germline V gene lookup returns CDR1 MNHEY and CDR2 SVGAGI. The CDR3 reads CASSYSETTETQYF. The CDR3 DNA reads as TGTGCCAGCAGTTACTCGGAGACTACGGAGACCCAGTACTTC.

This clonotype showed up just a few times. The chain joins TRBV7-2 to TRBJ2-1; 10 positions match TRBD2. CDR1 is SGHTA and CDR2 is FQGNSA in the germline V gene. J gave up 9 bases and V 4 bases, and 9 bases lay outside the gene matches. CDR3 length: 15 residues. The CDR3 here is CASSSASGRGGEQFF. The CDR3 DNA reads TGTGCCAGCAGCTCCGCCAGCGGGAGGGGCGGTGAGCAGTTCTTC.

This clonotype was detected many times. The genes are TRBV20-1 and TRBJ1-1; possible D gene TRBD1, 5 bases. CDR3 length: 11 residues. V was clipped by 6 bases and J by 7 bases, with 12 bases between them. Germline V lookup: CDR1 DFQATT, CDR2 SNEGSKA (reference sequence). The CDR3, as DNA: TGCAGTGCCGTCACAGGAGTTGAAGCTTTCTTT. This encodes CSAVTGVEAFF.

This clonotype was seen at least ten times. The V and J genes are TRBV7-2 and TRBJ2-1; 9 positions agree with TRBD1. There are 15 residues in the CDR3. The J segment lost 7 bases and the V segment lost 3 bases, leaving 7 bases of the junction unmatched. CDR1 is SGHTA and CDR2 is FQGNSA in the germline V gene. The CDR3 DNA sequence: TGTGCCAGCAGCTTTCCGGGACAGGGATTAAATGAGCAGTTCTTC. Residues: CASSFPGQGLNEQFF.

This clonotype was observed a handful of times. The J gene is TRBJ2-3, the V gene TRBV11-3; D not certain. Germline V lookup: CDR1 SGHNT, CDR2 YENEEA. CDR3 length: 14 residues. Trimming removed 3 bases at V and 3 bases at J, with 10 bases between. CDR3 loop: CASSFSGLTDTQYF. CDR3 in DNA: TGTGCCAGCAGCTTTTCTGGGCTTACAGATACGCAGTATTTT.

This clonotype was counted ten times or more. This chain uses TRBV5-6 with TRBJ2-4, with D hard to call. Germline V gene data show CDR1 as SGHDT and CDR2 as YYEEEE. With 4 bases removed from V and 6 bases from J, the gap between germline ends came to 8 bases. This CDR3 is 12 amino acids long. CDR3 DNA: TGTGCCAGCAGCCCCGGCAGAAACATTCAGTACTTC. Its protein product is CASSPGRNIQYF.

This clonotype was counted only a few times. The rearrangement uses TRBV5-1 and TRBJ2-3; 10 positions match TRBD2. CDR1 and CDR2 from the germline V gene are SGHRS and YFSETQ. Trimming removed 3 bases from V and 2 bases from J; junction bases left unmatched: 3. The CDR3 has 15 residues. The CDR3 nucleotides are TGCGCCAGCAGCTCCGGGACTAGCGACACAGATACGCAGTATTTT. This encodes CASSSGTSDTDTQYF. Full variable domain (missing parts from reference TRBV5-1 and TRBJ2-3): KAGVTQTPRYLIKTRGQQVTLSCSPISGHRSVSWYQQTPGQGLQFLFEYFSETQRNKGNFPGRFSGRQFSNSRSEMNVSTLELGDSALYLCASSSGTSDTDTQYFGPGTRLTVL.

This clonotype showed up many times. This rearrangement joins TRBV25-1 to TRBJ2-3; D gene ambiguous. Germline loops: CDR1 MGHDK, CDR2 SYGVNS. This CDR3 has 14 amino acids. The V and J ends lost 4 bases and 0 bases respectively, with 8 bases between them. The CDR3 sequence is CASSAVTSTDTQYF. The CDR3 region has the DNA TGTGCCAGCAGTGCGGTTACTAGCACAGATACGCAGTATTTT.

This clonotype was seen many times. This rearrangement joins TRBV12-3 or TRBV12-4 to TRBJ2-3, with 7 bases fitting TRBD2. The V and J ends lost 0 bases and 2 bases, in that order; junction bases with no gene match: 5. The CDR3 spans 16 residues. CDR3 bases: TGTGCCAGCAGTTTAGCTGGAGCGGGGTACACAGATACGCAGTATTTT. It is translated as CASSLAGAGYTDTQYF.

The CDR3 protein is CASSYSRSGTSGPSTKYEQYF. Here the CDR3 DNA reads TGTGCCAGCAGTTACTCGAGGTCGGGGACTAGCGGACCCTCTACAAAATACGAGCAGTACTTC. V gene TRBV6-2 or TRBV6-3 combines with J gene TRBJ2-7; TRBD2 matches at 11 bases. J was trimmed by 4 bases and V by 0 bases; bases with no gene match: 20. Germline CDR1 and CDR2: MNHEY and SVGEGT. The CDR3 is made up of 21 amino acids.

This rearrangement joins TRBV28 to TRBJ1-6; D remains unclear. CDR3 size: 17 residues. V lost 8 bases, J lost 2 bases, and 19 bases lay in between. Germline V gene data show CDR1 as MDHEN and CDR2 as SYDVKM. CDR3 protein: CASQASLELAYNSPLHF. The CDR3 DNA reads TGTGCCAGCCAGGCCAGTCTTGAGCTCGCCTATAATTCACCCCTCCACTTT. The full variable domain, its missing parts supplied by reference TRBV28 and TRBJ1-6, is DVKVTQSSRYLVKRTGEKVFLECVQDMDHENMFWYRQDPGLGLRLIYFSYDVKMKEKGDIPEGYSVSREKKERFSLILESASTNQTSMYLCASQASLELAYNSPLHFGNGTRLTVT.

This clonotype was seen at least ten times. CDR3 region: CASSLWAGGQETQYF. CDR3 DNA: TGTGCCAGCAGTTTATGGGCGGGAGGGCAGGAGACCCAGTACTTC. V is TRBV28 and J is TRBJ2-5; 9 nucleotides match TRBD2. The CDR3 runs 15 residues. V lost 0 bases and J lost 5; bases outside the gene matches: 4. Looked up from germline, CDR1 is MDHEN and CDR2 is SYDVKM.

Ten or more counts support this clonotype. In DNA form, the CDR3 reads TGTGCCAGCAGCGTAATGGGCTCCTACAATGAGCAGTTCTTC. Translated, it gives CASSVMGSYNEQFF. This chain connects TRBV7-9 to TRBJ2-1; D call uncertain. The V and J ends lost 5 bases and 0 bases respectively, with 8 bases between them. This CDR3 is 14 amino acids long. Germline assignment: CDR1 SEHNR and CDR2 FQNEAQ (reference sequence).

The chain couples TRBV7-2 to TRBJ2-1; D remains ambiguous. The CDR3 sequence is 14 residues long. Germline V CDR1 and CDR2: SGHTA, FQGNSA. V was pared by 7 bases and J by 9 bases, with 19 bases between. CDR3 loop: CASTTRWGSVEQFF. The CDR3 nucleotides read TGTGCCAGCACCACCCGGTGGGGTTCCGTTGAGCAGTTCTTC.

This clonotype was counted many times. This sequence joins TRBV7-3 and TRBJ2-7; the D is unclear. This CDR3 is built from 15 residues. V was cut by 0 bases and J by 3 bases, with 12 bases left in between. Germline V gene sequence: CDR1 SGHTA, CDR2 FQGTGA. CDR3 in amino acids: CASSLTGERNYEQYF. In DNA, the CDR3 is TGTGCCAGCAGCTTAACAGGCGAAAGAAACTACGAGCAGTACTTC. The full variable domain, in which reference TRBV7-3 and TRBJ2-7 provide the parts outside the CDR3, is GAGVSQTPSNKVTEKGKYVELRCDPISGHTALYWYRQSLGQGPEFLIYFQGTGAADDSGLPNDRFFAVRPEGSVSTLKIQRTERGDSAVYLCASSLTGERNYEQYFGPGTRLTVT.

Only a few counts were recorded for this clonotype. The chain employs TRBV20-1 and TRBJ1-1; TRBD1 agrees at 7 bases. Germline CDR1 is DFQATT and CDR2 is SNEGSKA (reference sequence). The CDR3 spans 13 residues. With 2 bases clipped from V and 1 base from J, the junction kept 1 base outside the gene matches. The DNA of the CDR3 is TGCAGTGCTAGACACAGGGGGAACACTGAAGCTTTCTTT. Translation: CSARHRGNTEAFF.

This clonotype showed up many times. The rearrangement links TRBV28 to TRBJ2-2; tentative D call: TRBD1 (5 bases). V was shortened by 3 bases and J by 2 bases, with 10 bases between the two germline ends. The CDR3 loop spans 15 amino acids. Germline CDR1 MDHEN, CDR2 SYDVKM. The CDR3 spells CASSFWQGNTGELFF. The CDR3 DNA follows: TGTGCCAGCAGTTTTTGGCAGGGCAACACCGGGGAGCTGTTTTTT.

This clonotype was detected ten times or more. This chain uses TRBV10-1 with TRBJ2-3; D gene uncertain. V was cut by 3 bases and J by 2 bases, with 27 bases left in between. This CDR3 is 20 amino acids long. Germline V gene data show CDR1 as WNHNN and CDR2 as SYGVQD (reference sequence). The CDR3 DNA follows: TGCGCCAGCAGTGATAGTCGTGGGCACGCTTTTTGGGAACCCACAGATACGCAGTATTTT. Translated, it gives CASSDSRGHAFWEPTDTQYF.

Ten or more counts support this clonotype. This rearrangement joins TRBV29-1 to TRBJ2-7; no clear D gene. V was trimmed by 2 bases and J by 5 bases, leaving 10 bases between them. This CDR3 region has 12 residues. The germline CDR1 and CDR2 sequences are SQVTM and ANQGSEA. The CDR3 region is CSVETGFDEQYF. CDR3 bases: TGCAGCGTTGAAACGGGTTTCGACGAGCAGTACTTC.

Only a few counts were recorded for this clonotype. The V call is TRBV6-1, the J call TRBJ2-3; D may be TRBD2 (5 bases). V was clipped by 5 bases and J by 1 base, with 16 bases between them. The length of the CDR3 is 16 residues. Germline V lookup: CDR1 MNHNS, CDR2 SASEGT. The CDR3 DNA reads TGTGCCAGCAGTCTAAGCGGCGCCACTCGCACAGATACGCAGTATTTT. It translates to CASSLSGATRTDTQYF.

There are a few counts of this clonotype. The CDR3 reads CATSGPQGATGTSGRLGQFF. The DNA of the CDR3 is TGTGCCACCAGTGGCCCACAGGGGGCGACCGGGACTAGCGGGAGATTGGGGCAGTTCTTC. The chain employs TRBV24-1 and TRBJ2-1; 14 positions match TRBD2. The CDR3 is made up of 20 amino acids. The germline CDR1 and CDR2 sequences are KGHDR and SFDVKD. V lost 5 bases to trimming and J lost 12 bases; unmatched junction nucleotides: 23.

This chain joins TRBV28 and TRBJ2-3, with TRBD2 identical over 7 bases. The V gene's germline CDR1 is MDHEN and CDR2 SYDVKM. CDR3 length: 13 residues. J gave up 5 bases and V 6 bases, and 5 bases lay outside the gene matches. The CDR3 loop is CASRGGGRDTQYF. The CDR3 region has the DNA TGTGCCAGCAGGGGGGGGGGAAGAGATACGCAGTATTTT.

In its sample, this clonotype was seen many times. The chain recombines TRBV13 with TRBJ2-1, with 10 bases identical to TRBD2. CDR1 PRHDT and CDR2 FYEKMQ come from the germline V gene (reference sequence). CDR3 length: 18 amino acids. V was pared by 4 bases and J by 7 bases, with 16 bases of the junction left unmatched. The CDR3 nucleotides are TGTGCCAGCAGCTATCTTGCTAGCGGGGGCCTTTCTTGGAATGAGCAGTTCTTC. Its translation: CASSYLASGGLSWNEQFF.

This chain connects TRBV20-1 to TRBJ1-5; 8 bases are shared with TRBD1. Looked up from germline, CDR1 is DFQATT and CDR2 is SNEGSKA (reference sequence). V dropped 2 bases and J dropped 0; count of bases not matched to a gene: 12. The CDR3 loop spans 18 amino acids. Here the CDR3 reads CSARWARGPSYSNQPQHF. CDR3 sequence (DNA): TGCAGTGCTAGATGGGCCAGGGGGCCCTCGTATAGCAATCAGCCCCAGCATTTT.

This clonotype was seen many times. CDR3 sequence: CASSLNGGSSYNEQFF. In DNA form, the CDR3 reads TGTGCCAGCAGCTTAAACGGGGGAAGCTCCTACAATGAGCAGTTCTTC. V and J are TRBV7-3 and TRBJ2-1; TRBD2 might be the D (6 bases). The CDR3 is 16 residues long. Trimming left V 1 base short and J 0 bases short, with 10 bases between. The germline CDR1 and CDR2 sequences are SGHTA and FQGTGA.

This clonotype was detected ten times or more. V usage is TRBV5-1 and J usage is TRBJ2-4; 9 bases align to TRBD1. Germline CDR1 SGHRS, CDR2 YFSETQ. Trimming at V came to 4 bases and at J to 14 bases, leaving 13 bases not matched to a gene. The length of the CDR3 is 14 residues. Written as DNA, the CDR3 is TGCGCCAGCAGCCAGGCGAGGACAGGGGTTGAAGAGTACTTC. As protein: CASSQARTGVEEYF.

Ten or more counts support this clonotype. The chain employs TRBV24-1 and TRBJ2-5; 16 bases agree with TRBD2. V lost 4 bases, J lost 1 base, and 5 bases stayed unmatched. CDR1 and CDR2 from the germline V gene are KGHDR and SFDVKD. The CDR3 loop spans 18 amino acids. CDR3: CATSDGTSGGVLQETQYF. Written as DNA, the CDR3 is TGTGCCACCAGTGACGGGACTAGCGGGGGGGTACTCCAAGAGACCCAGTACTTC.

This clonotype was counted ten times or more. The CDR3 DNA sequence: TGCAGTGCTCCGCGGGGGCCACTAACTCAGGTCGAGCAGTACTTC. Its protein is CSAPRGPLTQVEQYF. The V call is TRBV20-1, the J call TRBJ2-7; a possible D gene is TRBD2 (7 bases). Germline assignment: CDR1 DFQATT and CDR2 SNEGSKA (reference sequence). Between the trimmed V and J ends, which lost 5 bases and 6 bases, there was a span of 23 bases. The CDR3 loop spans 15 amino acids.

This clonotype was counted ten times or more. The chain links TRBV6-1 to TRBJ1-4; D remains ambiguous. CDR1 and CDR2 from the germline V gene are MNHNS and SASEGT. V was trimmed by 2 bases and J by 8 bases, leaving 15 bases between them. CDR3 length: 15 residues. CDR3 DNA sequence: TGTGCCAGCAGTGAAAGGCTGGGTTCGGGGGAAAAACTGTTTTTT. It is translated as CASSERLGSGEKLFF.